This TCR beta chain was found in a study of T-cell memory formation after mild COVID-19. Remarks on this clonotype: No antigen is known for it.

Study outcomes and limitations: Researchers found some responding clones in pre-infection memory, a sign that cross-reactive memory joined.

This CDR3 is 18 amino acids long. V shed 4 bases and J shed 5 bases, with 26 bases lying between them. Germline CDR1 and CDR2: LGHNA and YNFKEQ. 5'RACE with constant-segment primers yielded barcoded, UMI-tagged TCR alpha and TCR beta cDNA libraries. TCRdb re-analysed the 5' RACE reads in MiXCR, keeping a single row per CDR3 protein. Here the sample spans 250,000 to 300,000 distinct CDR3 sequences, around 15% being singletons. This receptor was taken from a man aged 18 to 30 who had mild COVID-19 (a few samples of this study predate the infection). Cell type and time point are not known. Sequenced sample: PBMCs or a T cell subset sorted from them (not recorded which). The genes are TRBV4-2 and TRBJ2-5; D is possibly TRBD1 or TRBD2 (5 bases each). The CDR3 nucleotides read TGTGCCAGCAGCCGTAATTCCCGCAGATGGGGGAGTGAGGAGACCCAGTACTTC. It is translated as CASSRNSRRWGSEETQYF.